The T cell receptor beta chain described here comes from a study of identifying expanded T cells in peripheral blood. Notes on the study in general: Variance in clone template counts between approximately 2-week samples significantly increased with total template count across all healthy donors.

Note on this clone: Its specificity is not known.

Method: immunoSEQ multiplex PCR; TCRdb's copy keeps in-frame clones and lacks some. The profile covers about 82,000 clones, with 80% to 90% appearing a single time and about 7% taken by the ten largest. The CDR3 consists of 14 residues. Trimming left V 4 bases short and J 0 bases short, with 8 bases between. CDR1 and CDR2 from the germline V gene are MDHEN and SYDVKM. The J gene is TRBJ2-3, the V gene TRBV28; no definite D call. The sequence derives from a person aged 18 to 75 in good health. Sequencing was performed on blood. In DNA form, the CDR3 reads TGTGCCAGCAGTTCGGCACTTAGCACAGATACGCAGTATTTT. Translated, it gives CASSSALSTDTQYF.